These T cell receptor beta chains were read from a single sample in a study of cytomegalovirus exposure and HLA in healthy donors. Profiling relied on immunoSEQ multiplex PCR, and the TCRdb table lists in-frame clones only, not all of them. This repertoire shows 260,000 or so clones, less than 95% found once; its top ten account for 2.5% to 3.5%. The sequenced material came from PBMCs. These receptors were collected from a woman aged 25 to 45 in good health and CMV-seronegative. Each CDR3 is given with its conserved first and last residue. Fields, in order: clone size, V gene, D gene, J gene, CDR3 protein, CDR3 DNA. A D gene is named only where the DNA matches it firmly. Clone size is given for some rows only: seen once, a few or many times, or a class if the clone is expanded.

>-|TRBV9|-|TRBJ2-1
CASSVGAVRDEQFF
TGTGCCAGCAGCGTAGGGGCCGTTCGGGATGAGCAGTTCTTC
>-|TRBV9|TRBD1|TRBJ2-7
CASTRDRGGEQYF
TGTGCCAGCACCCGGGACAGGGGGGGCGAGCAGTACTTC
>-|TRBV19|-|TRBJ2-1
CASSIGGKGQFF
TGTGCCAGTAGTATAGGTGGTAAGGGGCAGTTCTTC
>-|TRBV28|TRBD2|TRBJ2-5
CASRPGLVQETQYF
TGTGCCAGCAGACCCGGACTAGTCCAAGAGACCCAGTACTTC
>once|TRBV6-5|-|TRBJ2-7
CASSLRGDEQYF
TGTGCCAGCAGTTTAAGAGGGGACGAGCAGTACTTC
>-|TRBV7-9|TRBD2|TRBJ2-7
CASSTTSGIRSYEQYF
TGTGCCAGCAGCACGACTAGCGGGATCCGGTCCTACGAGCAGTACTTC
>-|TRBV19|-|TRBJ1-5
CASLRDGGSNQPQHF
TGTGCCAGTCTTAGGGATGGTGGGAGCAATCAGCCCCAGCATTTT
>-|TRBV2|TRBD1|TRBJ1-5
CASSPLRQGFQPQHF
TGTGCCAGCAGCCCCCTGAGACAGGGGTTTCAGCCCCAGCATTTT
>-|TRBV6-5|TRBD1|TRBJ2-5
CASHRDSQETQYF
TGTGCCAGCCACCGGGACAGCCAAGAGACCCAGTACTTC
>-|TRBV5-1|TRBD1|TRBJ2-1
CASSLVQGVYNEQFF
TGCGCCAGCAGCTTGGTGCAGGGGGTGTACAATGAGCAGTTCTTC
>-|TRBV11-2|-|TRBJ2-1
CASSFEVLNEQFF
TGTGCCAGCAGCTTTGAAGTACTAAATGAGCAGTTCTTC
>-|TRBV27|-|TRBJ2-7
CASSSQGEGTYEQYF
TGTGCCAGCAGTTCCCAGGGGGAGGGCACCTACGAGCAGTACTTC
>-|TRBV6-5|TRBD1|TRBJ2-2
CASSYGGQGGGELFF
TGTGCCAGCAGTTACGGGGGACAGGGTGGCGGGGAGCTGTTTTTT
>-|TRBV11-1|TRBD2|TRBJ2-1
CASSLALAAYFNEQFF
TGTGCCAGCAGCTTAGCGCTAGCGGCGTACTTCAATGAGCAGTTCTTC
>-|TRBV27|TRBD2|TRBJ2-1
CASSPTSGYSSYNEQFF
TGTGCCAGCAGTCCGACTAGCGGGTATAGCTCCTACAATGAGCAGTTCTTC
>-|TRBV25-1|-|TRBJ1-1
CASSEGGEMNMAFF
TGTGCCAGCAGTGAAGGGGGGGAGATGAATATGGCTTTCTTT
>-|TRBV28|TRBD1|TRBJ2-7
CASSFTLGQGSSYEQYF
TGTGCCAGCAGCTTCACCCTGGGACAGGGTAGCTCCTACGAGCAGTACTTC
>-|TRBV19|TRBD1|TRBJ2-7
CASSPGTGNYEQYF
TGTGCCAGTAGTCCCGGGACAGGGAACTACGAGCAGTACTTC
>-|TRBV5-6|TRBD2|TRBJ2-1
CASSLVAGRSYNEQFF
TGTGCCAGCAGCTTGGTAGCGGGAAGGTCATACAATGAGCAGTTCTTC
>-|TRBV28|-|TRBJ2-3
CASSLHPLTGTDTQYF
TGTGCCAGCAGCCTACACCCGCTGACTGGCACAGATACGCAGTATTTT
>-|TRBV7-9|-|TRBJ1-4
CASSFKSATNEKLFF
TGTGCCAGCAGCTTCAAGAGCGCAACTAATGAAAAACTGTTTTTT
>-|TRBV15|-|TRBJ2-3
CATSRDLRTDTQYF
TGTGCCACCAGCAGAGATCTCCGCACAGATACGCAGTATTTT
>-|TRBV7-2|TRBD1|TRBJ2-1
CASSIRWTGTNEQFF
TGTGCCAGCAGCATTCGATGGACAGGGACCAATGAGCAGTTCTTC
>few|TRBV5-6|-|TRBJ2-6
CASSLVGAGANVLTF
TGTGCCAGCAGCTTGGTAGGGGCTGGGGCCAACGTCCTGACTTTC
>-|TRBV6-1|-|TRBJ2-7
CASTPGGIYEQYF
TGTGCCAGCACCCCCGGGGGCATTTACGAGCAGTACTTC
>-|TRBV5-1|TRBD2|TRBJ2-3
CASSLGSSGRGGTDTQYF
TGCGCCAGCAGCTTGGGTAGTAGCGGGAGAGGGGGCACAGATACGCAGTATTTT
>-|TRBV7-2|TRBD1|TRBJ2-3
CASSRQGSGTDTQYF
TGTGCCAGCAGCAGACAGGGGAGTGGCACAGATACGCAGTATTTT
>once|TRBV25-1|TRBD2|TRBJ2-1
CASSESETSGRVVEQFF
TGTGCCAGCAGTGAATCCGAGACTAGCGGGAGGGTCGTTGAGCAGTTCTTC
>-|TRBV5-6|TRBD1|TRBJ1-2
CASRPTGVYGYTF
TGTGCCAGCAGACCGACAGGGGTTTATGGCTACACCTTC
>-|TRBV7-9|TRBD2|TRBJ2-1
CASSLALAVAGGHEQFF
TGTGCCAGCAGCTTAGCGCTGGCGGTAGCGGGAGGACATGAGCAGTTCTTC
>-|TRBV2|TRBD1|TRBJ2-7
CASTEGGTGNYEQYF
TGTGCCAGCACCGAAGGTGGGACAGGTAATTACGAGCAGTACTTC
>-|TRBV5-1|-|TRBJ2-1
CASSTGDLYNEQFF
TGCGCCAGCAGCACGGGGGACTTGTACAATGAGCAGTTCTTC
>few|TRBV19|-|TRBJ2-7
CASKSDTVGYEQYF
TGTGCCAGTAAGAGTGACACCGTAGGATACGAGCAGTACTTC
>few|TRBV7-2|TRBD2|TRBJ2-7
CASSLPTSGSYEQYF
TGTGCCAGCAGCTTGCCGACTAGCGGGAGCTACGAGCAGTACTTC
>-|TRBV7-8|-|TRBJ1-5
CASSLVGGGNQPQHF
TGTGCCAGCAGCTTAGTGGGAGGGGGCAATCAGCCCCAGCATTTT
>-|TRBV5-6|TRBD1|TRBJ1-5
CASSVRQGARGNQPQHF
TGTGCCAGCAGCGTAAGACAGGGGGCGAGGGGCAATCAGCCCCAGCATTTT
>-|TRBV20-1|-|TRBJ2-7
CSARGGGEQYF
TGCAGTGCCCGGGGAGGCGGCGAGCAGTACTTC
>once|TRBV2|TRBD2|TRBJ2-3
CARSKGLAGMTDTQYF
TGTGCCCGCTCCAAGGGACTAGCGGGTATGACAGATACGCAGTATTTT
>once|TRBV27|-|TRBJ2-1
CASSPNRDEQFF
TGTGCCAGCAGTCCCAATAGAGATGAGCAGTTCTTC
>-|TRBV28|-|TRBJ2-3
CASSLVSGTDTQYF
TGTGCCAGCAGTTTAGTGTCGGGCACAGATACGCAGTATTTT
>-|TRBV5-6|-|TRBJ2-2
CASSFGRGTGELFF
TGTGCCAGCAGCTTCGGCCGCGGCACCGGGGAGCTGTTTTTT